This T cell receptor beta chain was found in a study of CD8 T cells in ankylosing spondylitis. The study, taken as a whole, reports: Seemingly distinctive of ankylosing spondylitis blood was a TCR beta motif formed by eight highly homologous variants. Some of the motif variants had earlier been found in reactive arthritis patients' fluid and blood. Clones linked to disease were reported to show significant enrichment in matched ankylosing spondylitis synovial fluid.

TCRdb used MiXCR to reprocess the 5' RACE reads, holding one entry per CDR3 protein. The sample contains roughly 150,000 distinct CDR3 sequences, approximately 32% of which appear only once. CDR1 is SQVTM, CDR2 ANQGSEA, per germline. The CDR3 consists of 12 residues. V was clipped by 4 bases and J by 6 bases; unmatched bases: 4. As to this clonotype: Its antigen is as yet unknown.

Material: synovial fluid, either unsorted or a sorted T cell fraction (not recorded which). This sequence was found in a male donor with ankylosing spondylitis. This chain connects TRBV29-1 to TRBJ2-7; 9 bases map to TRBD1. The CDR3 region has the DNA TGCAGCGTTGGGGACAGGGTTGCCGAGCAGTACTTC. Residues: CSVGDRVAEQYF.